The next 27 T cell receptor beta chains were all read from a single sample in a study of STAT5B mutations in CD4+ large granular lymphocyte leukemia. Here immunoSEQ multiplex PCR was the method, and the copy in TCRdb shows in-frame clones only, minus some. This repertoire shows about 38,000 clones, under 85% found once; its top ten account for 0.45% to 0.6%. The specimen was CD4+ T cells from blood buffy coats. The receptor set was obtained from a human donor in good health.

This clone appeared a few times. V and J are TRBV6-5 and TRBJ1-4; D gene unclear. The length of the CDR3 is 15 residues. The V and J ends lost 0 bases and 8 bases respectively, with 13 bases between them. Germline loops: CDR1 MNHEY, CDR2 SVGAGI. In DNA, the CDR3 is TGTGCCAGCAGTTACTCGAGCGGGGTCGACGAAAAACTGTTTTTT. This codes for CASSYSSGVDEKLFF.

V is TRBV6-5 and J is TRBJ2-2; 7 nucleotides line up with TRBD1. The CDR3 loop spans 16 amino acids. Germline V gene sequence: CDR1 MNHEY, CDR2 SVGAGI. V shed 2 bases and J 0 bases; nucleotides not matched to a gene: 3. CDR3 nucleotides: TGTGCCAGCAGTTACCTGGGACAGTCGAACACCGGGGAGCTGTTTTTT. This gives the protein CASSYLGQSNTGELFF.

This chain joins TRBV10-3 and TRBJ1-5, with TRBD1 as a possible D gene (6 bases). This CDR3 contains 15 residues. Germline values: CDR1 ENHRY, CDR2 SYGVKD. V was clipped by 2 bases and J by 4 bases, with 12 bases between them. As DNA, the CDR3 is TGTGCCATCAGTGAGAACAGGGAAGGTAATCAGCCCCAGCATTTT. Amino acid sequence: CAISENREGNQPQHF.

The rearrangement joins TRBV11-1 to TRBJ2-3; tentatively, D is TRBD1 (6 bases). From germline, CDR1 is SGHAT and CDR2 FQDESV (reference sequence). This CDR3 spans 14 amino acids. Trimming took off 5 bases at V and 0 bases at J, with 9 bases between the two ends. CDR3 bases: TGTGCCAGCAGCCCGGACAGTAGCACAGATACGCAGTATTTT. Protein sequence: CASSPDSSTDTQYF. The full variable domain, its missing parts supplied by reference TRBV11-1 and TRBJ2-3, is EAEVAQSPRYKITEKSQAVAFWCDPISGHATLYWYRQILGQGPELLVQFQDESVVDDSQLPKDRFSAERLKGVDSTLKIQPAELGDSAMYLCASSPDSSTDTQYFGPGTRLTVL.

The chain uses TRBV6-5 and TRBJ2-1, with a weak D call TRBD2 (5 bases). CDR1 MNHEY and CDR2 SVGAGI come from the germline V gene. The length of the CDR3 is 13 residues. V lost 6 bases to trimming and J lost 12 bases, with 18 bases between them. In DNA form, the CDR3 reads TGTGCCAGCAGCGGAATGGTCTCCCTAGCGCAGTTCTTC. It yields the protein CASSGMVSLAQFF.

This clone was found a few times. The CDR3 reads CASSPSLQGETQYF. DNA of the CDR3: TGTGCCAGCAGCCCCTCCCTGCAGGGAGAGACCCAGTACTTC. The genes are TRBV2 and TRBJ2-5; possible D gene TRBD1, 5 bases. This CDR3 comprises 14 residues. Germline CDR1 is SNHLY and CDR2 is FYNNEI. Trimming shortened V by 6 bases and J by 4 bases, and 15 bases separated the two germline ends.

This chain links TRBV7-2 with TRBJ2-7, with TRBD1 identical over 10 bases. J lost 4 bases, V lost 3 bases, and 6 bases had no gene match. Germline V gives CDR1 SGHTA, CDR2 FQGNSA. The CDR3 sequence is 15 residues long. The chain's CDR3 is CASSFTPGQGYEQYF. In DNA, the CDR3 is TGTGCCAGCAGCTTCACCCCGGGACAGGGGTACGAGCAGTACTTC. Complete variable domain (other parts from reference TRBV7-2 and TRBJ2-7): GAGVSQSPSNKVTEKGKDVELRCDPISGHTALYWYRQSLGQGLEFLIYFQGNSAPDKSGLPSDRFSAERTGGSVSTLTIQRTQQEDSAVYLCASSFTPGQGYEQYFGPGTRLTVT.

V is TRBV27 and J is TRBJ2-3; tentatively, D is TRBD2 (6 bases). CDR3 length: 14 amino acids. The V and J ends lost 4 bases and 7 bases respectively, with 15 bases between them. The germline V gene has CDR1 MNHEY and CDR2 SMNVEV (reference sequence). The CDR3 DNA reads as TGTGCCAGCAGTTCACCGGGACTTTCGTATACGCAGTATTTT. The encoded protein is CASSSPGLSYTQYF.

The rearrangement joins TRBV7-9 to TRBJ1-6; D possibly corresponds to TRBD1 (5 bases). The V gene's germline CDR1 is SEHNR and CDR2 FQNEAQ (reference sequence). CDR3 length: 14 residues. V was trimmed by 4 bases and J by 5 bases, leaving 9 bases between them. For the CDR3, the DNA is TGTGCCAGCAGCTCCGGACAAAATAATTCACCCCTCCACTTT. It translates to CASSSGQNNSPLHF.

This rearrangement joins TRBV27 to TRBJ1-5; D ambiguous. V dropped 3 bases and J dropped 2 bases, with 14 bases sitting between them. The CDR3 covers 16 residues. Germline values: CDR1 MNHEY, CDR2 SMNVEV (reference sequence). CDR3 amino acids: CASSFQALLGNQPQHF. The CDR3 DNA sequence: TGTGCCAGCAGTTTCCAGGCGTTATTGGGCAATCAGCCCCAGCATTTT.

J is TRBJ2-3 and V is TRBV5-6; no clear D. The CDR3 totals 12 residues. CDR1 is SGHDT, CDR2 YYEEEE, per germline. Between the trimmed V and J ends, which lost 1 base and 6 bases, there was a span of 6 bases. CDR3: CASSLIPDTQYF. The CDR3 DNA follows: TGTGCCAGCAGCTTGATCCCCGATACGCAGTATTTT.

This chain links TRBV7-3 with TRBJ2-7; D ambiguous. CDR1 is SGHTA and CDR2 is FQGTGA in the germline V gene. The length of the CDR3 is 14 residues. Trimming took off 3 bases at V and 3 bases at J, with 12 bases between the two ends. The CDR3 coding sequence is TGTGCCAGCAGCTTCCAACCGGGTGTCTACGAGCAGTACTTC. Protein product: CASSFQPGVYEQYF.

This clone has just a few counts. The chain carries TRBV11-2 and TRBJ2-7, with D possibly TRBD2 on 7 matching bases. Trimming left V 6 bases short and J 2 bases short, with 17 bases between. The CDR3 covers 15 residues. The V gene's germline CDR1 is SGHAT and CDR2 FQNNGV. In nucleotides, the CDR3 is TGTGCCAGCAGTAGCCTAAGGGGGAGGGCCTACGAGCAGTACTTC. Its translation: CASSSLRGRAYEQYF.

This clone showed up just once. The chain combines TRBV5-5 with TRBJ2-7; a weak D match, TRBD1 (5 bases). This CDR3 is built from 13 residues. Trimming shortened V by 0 bases and J by 4 bases, and 8 bases separated the two germline ends. The germline CDR1 and CDR2 sequences are SGHKS and YYEKEE (reference sequence). The CDR3 is CASSLAQGYEQYF. The CDR3 coding sequence is TGTGCCAGCAGCTTGGCTCAGGGTTACGAGCAGTACTTC.

The rearrangement links TRBV5-4 to TRBJ2-2; 14 nucleotides align to TRBD2. This CDR3 contains 17 residues. V dropped 0 bases and J dropped 6; count of bases not matched to a gene: 4. CDR1 and CDR2 (germline): SGHNT, YYREEE (reference sequence). The CDR3 reads CASSLGLAGGVAGELFF. In DNA form, the CDR3 reads TGTGCCAGCAGCTTGGGACTAGCGGGAGGGGTAGCCGGGGAGCTGTTTTTT.

The chain is built from TRBV11-2 and TRBJ2-1; D is uncertain. The V gene lost 1 base and the J gene lost 5 bases, with 15 bases spanning the gap. Germline assignment: CDR1 SGHAT and CDR2 FQNNGV. This CDR3 is built from 16 residues. The CDR3 loop is CASSLVGLEPNNEQFF. The CDR3 DNA is TGTGCCAGCAGCTTAGTTGGGCTAGAGCCGAACAATGAGCAGTTCTTC.

The chain uses TRBV5-4 and TRBJ2-3, with unresolved D. The length of the CDR3 is 13 residues. V dropped 1 base and J dropped 3 bases, with 6 bases sitting between them. Germline-derived CDR1 and CDR2 are SGHNT and YYREEE (reference sequence). The CDR3, as DNA: TGTGCCAGCAGCTTGCCTAGGACAGATACGCAGTATTTT. Translation gives CASSLPRTDTQYF.

This clone has a handful of counts. J is TRBJ1-3 and V is TRBV14; D gene unclear. V was pared by 4 bases and J by 0 bases, with 16 bases between. CDR3 size: 17 residues. CDR1 is SGHDN and CDR2 is FVKESK in the germline V gene. The CDR3 is CASSLNRWEFSGNTIYF. CDR3 sequence (DNA): TGTGCCAGCAGCCTAAACAGATGGGAGTTCTCTGGAAACACCATATATTTT.

There are a few counts of this clone. This chain links TRBV7-9 with TRBJ2-7, with D tentatively TRBD1 (6 bases). In germline, CDR1 is SEHNR, CDR2 FQNEAQ (reference sequence). There are 15 residues in the CDR3. V was pared by 5 bases and J by 4 bases, with 18 bases between. The CDR3 spells CASSPSGRGKYEQYF. The CDR3 DNA reads as TGTGCCAGCAGCCCGTCGGGCAGGGGAAAGTACGAGCAGTACTTC.

The rearrangement uses TRBV19 and TRBJ2-1; 7 nucleotides align to TRBD2. Germline trimming cut 3 bases from V and 6 bases from J; bases unmatched to any gene: 11. CDR3 length: 16 amino acids. CDR1 and CDR2 from the germline V gene are LNHDA and SQIVND (reference sequence). The CDR3: CASSIRKAGSGNEQFF. The CDR3 DNA follows: TGTGCCAGTAGTATTCGCAAAGCGGGGTCGGGCAATGAGCAGTTCTTC.

The chain uses TRBV7-9 and TRBJ1-4; D perhaps matches TRBD1 (5 bases). Germline CDR1 and CDR2: SEHNR and FQNEAQ (reference sequence). The CDR3 loop spans 14 amino acids. Trimming took off 4 bases at V and 4 bases at J, with 10 bases between the two ends. The CDR3 region is CASSSGTFNEKLFF. CDR3 nucleotide sequence: TGTGCCAGCAGCTCCGGGACCTTTAATGAAAAACTGTTTTTT.

The CDR3: CASTPPGGAETQYF. The CDR3 DNA is TGTGCCAGCACCCCTCCAGGGGGGGCGGAGACCCAGTACTTC. The chain combines TRBV7-2 with TRBJ2-5; D might be TRBD1 or TRBD2, each matching 7 bases. The ends were cut back, 7 bases at V and 5 bases at J, with 17 bases in the middle. Germline assignment: CDR1 SGHTA and CDR2 FQGNSA. CDR3 length: 14 residues. The complete variable domain, with remaining parts taken from reference TRBV7-2 and TRBJ2-5, reads GAGVSQSPSNKVTEKGKDVELRCDPISGHTALYWYRQSLGQGLEFLIYFQGNSAPDKSGLPSDRFSAERTGGSVSTLTIQRTQQEDSAVYLCASTPPGGAETQYFGPGTRLLVL.

J is TRBJ1-2 and V is TRBV7-6; TRBD1 might be the D (6 bases). The V end lost 10 bases, the J end lost 8 bases, and 17 bases lay between the germline ends. This CDR3 has 12 residues. CDR1 is SGHVS, CDR2 FNYEAQ, per germline. The CDR3 region has the DNA TGTGCCAATGGTGGGGGGCGCGGGGGCTACACCTTC. Translating gives CANGGGRGGYTF.

The rearrangement uses TRBV7-2 and TRBJ1-3; a possible D gene is TRBD1 (5 bases). CDR1 SGHTA and CDR2 FQGNSA come from the germline V gene. The CDR3 is made up of 16 amino acids. V lost 3 bases to trimming and J lost 0 bases, with 12 bases between them. The CDR3 is CASSFSRVISGNTIYF. The CDR3 DNA follows: TGTGCCAGCAGCTTCTCCAGGGTTATCTCTGGAAACACCATATATTTT.

This clone was detected a few times. The rearrangement uses TRBV29-1 and TRBJ1-1; the D is unclear. The V gene lost 3 bases and the J gene lost 1 base, with 6 bases spanning the gap. Germline V gene data show CDR1 as SQVTM and CDR2 as ANQGSEA. This CDR3 has 12 amino acids. This chain's CDR3 is CSVEDWNTEAFF. CDR3 bases: TGCAGCGTTGAGGACTGGAACACTGAAGCTTTCTTT.

The chain carries TRBV7-2 and TRBJ2-5, with 7 bases fitting TRBD1. The CDR3 length is 13 residues. V shed 3 bases, J shed 3 bases, and the junction held 1 base outside the gene matches. Germline V lookup: CDR1 SGHTA, CDR2 FQGNSA. The CDR3 DNA is TGTGCCAGCAGCTTTCAGGGGGAAGAGACCCAGTACTTC. Encoded protein: CASSFQGEETQYF.

This chain links TRBV5-8 with TRBJ1-3; D not resolved. The germline V gene encodes CDR1 SGHTS and CDR2 YDEGEE. The CDR3 consists of 16 residues. Trimming cost V 1 base and J 1 base, with 12 bases left between them. CDR3 protein: CASSLLGSGSGNTIYF. The DNA for the CDR3 is TGTGCCAGCAGCTTGCTTGGGAGCGGTTCTGGAAACACCATATATTTT.